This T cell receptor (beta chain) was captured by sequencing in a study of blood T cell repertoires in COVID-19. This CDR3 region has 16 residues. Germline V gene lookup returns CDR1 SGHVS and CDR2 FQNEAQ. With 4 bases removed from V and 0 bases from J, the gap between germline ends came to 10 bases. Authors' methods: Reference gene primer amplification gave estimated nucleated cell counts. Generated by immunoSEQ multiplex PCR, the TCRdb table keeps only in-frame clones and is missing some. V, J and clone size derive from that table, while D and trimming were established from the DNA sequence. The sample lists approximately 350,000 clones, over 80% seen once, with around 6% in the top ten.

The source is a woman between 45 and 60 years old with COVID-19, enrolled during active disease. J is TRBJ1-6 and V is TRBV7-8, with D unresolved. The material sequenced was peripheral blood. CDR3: CASSSEGGSYNSPLHF. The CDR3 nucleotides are TGTGCCAGCAGCTCTGAAGGCGGCTCCTATAATTCACCCCTCCACTTT.